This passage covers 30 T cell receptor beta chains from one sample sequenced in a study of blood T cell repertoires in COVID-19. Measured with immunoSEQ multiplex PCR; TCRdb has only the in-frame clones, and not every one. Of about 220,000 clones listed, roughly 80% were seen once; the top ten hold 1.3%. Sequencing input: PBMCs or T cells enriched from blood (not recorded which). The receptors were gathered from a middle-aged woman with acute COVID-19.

The CDR3 is CASSSTVLAEGNQPQHF. CDR3 DNA sequence: TGCGCCAGCAGTAGCACGGTTTTGGCGGAGGGCAATCAGCCCCAGCATTTT. The chain carries TRBV4-1 and TRBJ1-5; D not resolved. CDR1 and CDR2 (germline): MGHRA, YSYEKL. V lost 6 bases, J lost 2 bases, and 20 bases lay in between. The CDR3 is 17 residues long.

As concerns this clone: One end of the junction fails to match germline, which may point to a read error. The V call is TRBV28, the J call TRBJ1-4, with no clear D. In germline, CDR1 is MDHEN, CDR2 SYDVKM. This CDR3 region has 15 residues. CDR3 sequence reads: CASSLLRTNEKGTVF. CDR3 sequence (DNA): TGTGCCAGCAGTTTATTAAGGACTAATGAAAAAGGTACGGTTTTT.

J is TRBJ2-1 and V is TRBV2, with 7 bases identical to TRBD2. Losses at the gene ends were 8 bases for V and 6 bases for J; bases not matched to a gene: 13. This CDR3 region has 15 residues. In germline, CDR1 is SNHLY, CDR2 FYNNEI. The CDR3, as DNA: TGTGCCAGCTGGGGGGGAGGGGACTCGGGCAATGAGCAGTTCTTC. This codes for CASWGGGDSGNEQFF.

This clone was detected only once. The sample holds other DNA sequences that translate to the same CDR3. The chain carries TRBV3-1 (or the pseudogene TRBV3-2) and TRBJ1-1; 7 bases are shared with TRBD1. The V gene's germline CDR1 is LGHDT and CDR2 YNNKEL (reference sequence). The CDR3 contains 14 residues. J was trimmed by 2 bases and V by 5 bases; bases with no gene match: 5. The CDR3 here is CASSARQGNTEAFF. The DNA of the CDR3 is TGTGCCAGCAGCGCCCGACAGGGCAACACTGAAGCTTTCTTT.

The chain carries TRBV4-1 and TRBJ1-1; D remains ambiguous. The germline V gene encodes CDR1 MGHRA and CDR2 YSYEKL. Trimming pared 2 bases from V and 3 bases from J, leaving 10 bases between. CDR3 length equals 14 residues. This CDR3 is CASSQISGDTEAFF. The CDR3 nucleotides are TGCGCCAGCAGCCAAATCAGCGGGGACACTGAAGCTTTCTTT.

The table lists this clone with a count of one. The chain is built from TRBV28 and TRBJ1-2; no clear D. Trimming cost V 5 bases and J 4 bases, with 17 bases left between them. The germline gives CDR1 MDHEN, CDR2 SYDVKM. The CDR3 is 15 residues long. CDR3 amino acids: CASSPSSLVGYGYTF. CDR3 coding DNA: TGTGCCAGCAGTCCCTCTTCCCTAGTTGGCTATGGCTACACCTTC.

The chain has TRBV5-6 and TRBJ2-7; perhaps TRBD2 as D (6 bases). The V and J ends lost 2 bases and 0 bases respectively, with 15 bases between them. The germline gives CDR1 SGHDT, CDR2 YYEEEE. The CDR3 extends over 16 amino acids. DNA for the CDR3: TGTGCCAGCAGCTTTGGAGGTAGCGGAGGCTCCTACGAGCAGTACTTC. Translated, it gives CASSFGGSGGSYEQYF.

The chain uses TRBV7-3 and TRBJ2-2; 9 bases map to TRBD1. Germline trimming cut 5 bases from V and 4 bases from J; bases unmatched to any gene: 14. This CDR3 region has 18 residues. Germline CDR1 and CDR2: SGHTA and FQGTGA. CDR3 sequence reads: CASSPRSRDRVGTGELFF. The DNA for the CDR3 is TGTGCCAGCAGCCCCCGGTCCCGGGACAGGGTCGGCACCGGGGAGCTGTTTTTT.

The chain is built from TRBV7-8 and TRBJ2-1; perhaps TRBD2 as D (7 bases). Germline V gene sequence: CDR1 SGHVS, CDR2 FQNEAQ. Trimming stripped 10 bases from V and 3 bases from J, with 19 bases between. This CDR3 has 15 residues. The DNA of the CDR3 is TGTGCCACCCAATATGGGGGGGGGCTCTACAATGAGCAGTTCTTC. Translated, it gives CATQYGGGLYNEQFF.

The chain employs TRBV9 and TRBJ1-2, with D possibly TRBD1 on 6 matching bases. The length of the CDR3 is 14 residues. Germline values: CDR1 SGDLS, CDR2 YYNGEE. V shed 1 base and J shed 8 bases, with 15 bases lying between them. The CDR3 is CASSVSLTGGGYTF. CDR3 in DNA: TGTGCCAGCAGCGTATCCCTGACTGGGGGCGGCTACACCTTC.

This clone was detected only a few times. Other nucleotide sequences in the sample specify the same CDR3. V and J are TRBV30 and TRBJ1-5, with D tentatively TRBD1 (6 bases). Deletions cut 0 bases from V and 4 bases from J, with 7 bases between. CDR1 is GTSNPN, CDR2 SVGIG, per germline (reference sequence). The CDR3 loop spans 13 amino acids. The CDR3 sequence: CAWSVQGNQPQHF. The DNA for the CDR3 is TGTGCCTGGAGTGTACAGGGTAATCAGCCCCAGCATTTT.

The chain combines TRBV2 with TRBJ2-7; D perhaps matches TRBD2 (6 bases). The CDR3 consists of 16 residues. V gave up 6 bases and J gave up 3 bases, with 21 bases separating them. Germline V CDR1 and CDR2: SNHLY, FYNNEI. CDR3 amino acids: CASSAGPGLSIYEQYF. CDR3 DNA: TGTGCCAGCAGCGCGGGACCGGGACTCTCCATCTACGAGCAGTACTTC.

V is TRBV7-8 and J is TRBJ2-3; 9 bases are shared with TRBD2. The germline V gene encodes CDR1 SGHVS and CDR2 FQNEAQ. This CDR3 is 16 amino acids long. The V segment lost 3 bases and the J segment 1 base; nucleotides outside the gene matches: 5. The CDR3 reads CASSLIPSGGTDTQYF. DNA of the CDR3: TGTGCCAGCAGCTTGATCCCTAGCGGGGGCACAGATACGCAGTATTTT.

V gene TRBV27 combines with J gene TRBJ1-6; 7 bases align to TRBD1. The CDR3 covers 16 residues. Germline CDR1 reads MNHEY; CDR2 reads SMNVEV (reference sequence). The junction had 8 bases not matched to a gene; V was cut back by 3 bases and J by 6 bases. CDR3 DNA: TGTGCCAGCAGTTTCACTCGACAGGGTTTTAATTCACCCCTCCACTTT. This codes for CASSFTRQGFNSPLHF.

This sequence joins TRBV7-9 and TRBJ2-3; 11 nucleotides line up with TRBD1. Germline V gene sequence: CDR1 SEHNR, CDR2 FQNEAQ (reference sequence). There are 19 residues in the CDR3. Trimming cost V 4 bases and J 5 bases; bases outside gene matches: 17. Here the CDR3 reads CASSSPFLPGQGGRDTQYF. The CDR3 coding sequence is TGTGCCAGCAGCTCGCCCTTCCTCCCGGGACAGGGGGGGAGAGATACGCAGTATTTT.

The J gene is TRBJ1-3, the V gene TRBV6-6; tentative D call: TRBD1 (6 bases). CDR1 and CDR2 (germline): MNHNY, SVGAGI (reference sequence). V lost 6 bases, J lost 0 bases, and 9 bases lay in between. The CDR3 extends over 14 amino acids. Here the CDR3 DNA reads TGTGCCAGCAGGGACAGTAACTCTGGAAACACCATATATTTT. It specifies CASRDSNSGNTIYF.

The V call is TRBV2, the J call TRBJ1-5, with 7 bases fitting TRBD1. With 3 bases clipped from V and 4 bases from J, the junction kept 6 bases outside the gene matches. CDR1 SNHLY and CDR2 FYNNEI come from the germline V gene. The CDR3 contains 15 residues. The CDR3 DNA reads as TGTGCCAGCAGTGAGGTGACAGGGAAAAATCAGCCCCAGCATTTT. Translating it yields CASSEVTGKNQPQHF.

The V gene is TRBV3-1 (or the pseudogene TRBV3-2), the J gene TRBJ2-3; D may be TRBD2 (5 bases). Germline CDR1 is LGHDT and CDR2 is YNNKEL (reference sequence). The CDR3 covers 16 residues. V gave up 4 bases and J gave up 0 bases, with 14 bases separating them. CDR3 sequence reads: CASSPWTQPSTDTQYF. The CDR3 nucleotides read TGTGCCAGCAGCCCCTGGACTCAACCTAGCACAGATACGCAGTATTTT.

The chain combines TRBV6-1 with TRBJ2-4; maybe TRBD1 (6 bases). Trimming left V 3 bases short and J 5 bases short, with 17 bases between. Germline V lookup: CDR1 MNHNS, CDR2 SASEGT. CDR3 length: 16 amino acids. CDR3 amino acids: CASSDFGGWTENIQYF. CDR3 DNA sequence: TGTGCCAGCAGTGATTTCGGTGGCTGGACAGAAAACATTCAGTACTTC.

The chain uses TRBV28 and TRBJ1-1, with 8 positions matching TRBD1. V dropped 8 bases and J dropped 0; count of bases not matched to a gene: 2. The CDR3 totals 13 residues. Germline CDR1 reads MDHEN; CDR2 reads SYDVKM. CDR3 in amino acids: CASLRGLNTEAFF. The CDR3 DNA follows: TGTGCCAGCCTCAGGGGGCTGAACACTGAAGCTTTCTTT.

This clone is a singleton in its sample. The CDR3 is CASSLYHSSGANVLTF. In nucleotides, the CDR3 is TGCGCCAGCAGCTTATACCATAGCTCTGGGGCCAACGTCCTGACTTTC. The chain is built from TRBV5-1 and TRBJ2-6; D remains unclear. Germline CDR1 is SGHRS and CDR2 is YFSETQ. V dropped 2 bases and J dropped 0 bases, with 9 bases sitting between them. This CDR3 spans 16 amino acids.

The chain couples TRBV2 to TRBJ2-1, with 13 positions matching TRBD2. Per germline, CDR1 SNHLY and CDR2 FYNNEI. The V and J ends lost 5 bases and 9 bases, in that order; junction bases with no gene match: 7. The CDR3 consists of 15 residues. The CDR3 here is CASSQLAGGPAEQFF. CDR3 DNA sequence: TGTGCCAGCAGTCAACTAGCGGGGGGGCCAGCTGAGCAGTTCTTC.

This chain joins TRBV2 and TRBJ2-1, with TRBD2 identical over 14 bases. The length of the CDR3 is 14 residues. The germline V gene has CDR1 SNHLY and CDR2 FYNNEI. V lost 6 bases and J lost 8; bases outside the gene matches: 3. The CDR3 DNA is TGTGCCAGCAGCGGGACTAGCGGGAGTTATGAGCAGTTCTTC. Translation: CASSGTSGSYEQFF. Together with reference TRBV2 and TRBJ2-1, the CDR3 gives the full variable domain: EPEVTQTPSHQVTQMGQEVILRCVPISNHLYFYWYRQILGQKVEFLVSFYNNEISEKSEIFDDQFSVERPDGSNFTLKIRSTKLEDSAMYFCASSGTSGSYEQFFGPGTRLTVL.

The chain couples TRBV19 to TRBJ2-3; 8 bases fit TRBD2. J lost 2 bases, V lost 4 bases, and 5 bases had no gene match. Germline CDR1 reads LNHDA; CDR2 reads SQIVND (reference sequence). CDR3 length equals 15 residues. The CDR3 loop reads CASSTTSGLTDTQYF. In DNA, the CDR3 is TGTGCCAGTAGTACAACTAGCGGCCTCACAGATACGCAGTATTTT.

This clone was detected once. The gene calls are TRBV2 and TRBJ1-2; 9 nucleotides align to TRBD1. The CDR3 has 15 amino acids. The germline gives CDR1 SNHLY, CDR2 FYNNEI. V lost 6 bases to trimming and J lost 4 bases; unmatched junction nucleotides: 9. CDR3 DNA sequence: TGTGCCAGCAGAACCGGGACAGGGCCCAGCTATGGCTACACCTTC. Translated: CASRTGTGPSYGYTF.

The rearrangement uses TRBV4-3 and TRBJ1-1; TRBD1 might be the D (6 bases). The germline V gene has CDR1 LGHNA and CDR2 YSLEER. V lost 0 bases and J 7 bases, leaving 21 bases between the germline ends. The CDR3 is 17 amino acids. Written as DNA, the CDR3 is TGCGCCAGCAGCCAAGATCGGCGACAGGAAAATTTGGGTGAAGCTTTCTTT. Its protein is CASSQDRRQENLGEAFF.

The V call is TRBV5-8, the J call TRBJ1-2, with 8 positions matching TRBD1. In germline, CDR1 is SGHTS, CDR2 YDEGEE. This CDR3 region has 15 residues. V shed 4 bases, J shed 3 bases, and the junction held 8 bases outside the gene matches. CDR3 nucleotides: TGTGCCAGCAGCCACACCGGACAGGGTGACTATGGCTACACCTTC. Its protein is CASSHTGQGDYGYTF.

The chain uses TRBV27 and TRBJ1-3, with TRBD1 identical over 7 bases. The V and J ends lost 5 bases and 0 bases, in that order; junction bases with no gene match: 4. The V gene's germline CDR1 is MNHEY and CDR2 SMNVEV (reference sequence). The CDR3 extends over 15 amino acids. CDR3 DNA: TGTGCCAGCAGTCTCAGGGGGGACTCTGGAAACACCATATATTTT. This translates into CASSLRGDSGNTIYF.

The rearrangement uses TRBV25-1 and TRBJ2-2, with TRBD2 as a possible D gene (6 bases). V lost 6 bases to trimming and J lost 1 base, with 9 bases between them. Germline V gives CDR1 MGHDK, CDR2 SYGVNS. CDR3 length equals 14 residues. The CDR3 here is CASRGTVNTGELFF. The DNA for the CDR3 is TGTGCCAGCAGAGGGACTGTGAACACCGGGGAGCTGTTTTTT.

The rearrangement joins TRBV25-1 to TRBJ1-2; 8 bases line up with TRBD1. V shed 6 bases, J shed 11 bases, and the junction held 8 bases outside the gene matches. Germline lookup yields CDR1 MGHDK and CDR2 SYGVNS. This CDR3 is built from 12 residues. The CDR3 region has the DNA TGTGCCAGCAGGGACGGGACAGGACTTTACACCTTC. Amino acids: CASRDGTGLYTF.